What follows are 18 T cell receptor beta chains derived from one specimen sequenced in a study of cytomegalovirus exposure and HLA in healthy donors. PCR was performed using 60 Vbeta and 13 Jbeta primers. Generated by immunoSEQ multiplex PCR, the TCRdb table keeps only in-frame clones and is missing some. The data show approximately 140,000 clones, roughly 80% seen once. The sequenced material came from PBMCs. The receptors originated from a woman aged 60-75 years in good health and CMV-seronegative.

The chain employs TRBV9 and TRBJ1-5; no reliable D call. CDR1 is SGDLS, CDR2 YYNGEE, per germline. V shed 3 bases and J shed 0 bases, with 7 bases lying between them. The CDR3 consists of 14 residues. Here the CDR3 reads CASSGALSNQPQHF. CDR3 DNA sequence: TGTGCCAGCAGCGGGGCCCTTAGCAATCAGCCCCAGCATTTT.

This clone has a handful of counts. The chain couples TRBV4-1 to TRBJ2-7; 10 bases line up with TRBD2. CDR1 is MGHRA and CDR2 is YSYEKL in the germline V gene. CDR3 length: 14 amino acids. Germline trimming cut 7 bases from V and 6 bases from J; bases unmatched to any gene: 9. The CDR3 DNA follows: TGCGCCAGCATTCTACTAGCGGGGTTCCTCGAGCAGTACTTC. This sequence encodes CASILLAGFLEQYF.

V and J are TRBV5-1 and TRBJ1-2, with 7 positions matching TRBD1. The CDR3 length is 13 residues. Germline trimming cut 4 bases from V and 8 bases from J; bases unmatched to any gene: 8. Germline V gene lookup returns CDR1 SGHRS and CDR2 YFSETQ. As DNA, the CDR3 is TGCGCCAGCAGCGAGACAGGGCTACAGGGCTACACCTTC. It translates to CASSETGLQGYTF.

The chain combines TRBV28 with TRBJ2-7, with D possibly TRBD2 on 6 matching bases. CDR3 length equals 16 residues. The ends were cut back, 7 bases at V and 3 bases at J, with 22 bases in the middle. Looked up from germline, CDR1 is MDHEN and CDR2 is SYDVKM. CDR3 sequence (DNA): TGTGCCAGCACTACCGGCGGGGCGTACGGAATCTACGAGCAGTACTTC. Protein sequence: CASTTGGAYGIYEQYF.

This chain connects TRBV6-5 to TRBJ1-2; D is undetermined. V shed 4 bases and J shed 7 bases, with 13 bases lying between them. Germline V CDR1 and CDR2: MNHEY, SVGAGI. CDR3 size: 13 residues. The CDR3 reads CASSLRGSTGYTF. The CDR3 bases are TGTGCCAGCAGTTTGCGGGGATCTACTGGCTACACCTTC.

This chain uses TRBV6-1 with TRBJ2-3, with TRBD2 identical over 10 bases. V lost 3 bases, J lost 6 bases, and 9 bases stayed unmatched. CDR3 size: 16 residues. CDR1 and CDR2 from the germline V gene are MNHNS and SASEGT. The CDR3 sequence: CASSDGSGGPGDTQYF. The CDR3 nucleotides are TGTGCCAGCAGTGACGGTAGCGGGGGGCCGGGGGATACGCAGTATTTT.

This clone was recorded once. The sample holds other DNA sequences that translate to the same CDR3. V usage is TRBV18 and J usage is TRBJ1-1; TRBD1 matches at 7 bases. V was clipped by 1 base and J by 1 base; unmatched bases: 3. The CDR3 length is 15 residues. Germline CDR1 and CDR2: KGHSH and LQKENI. CDR3 nucleotide sequence: TGTGCCAGCTCACCACGCCAGGGGGGGAACACTGAAGCTTTCTTT. Encoded protein: CASSPRQGGNTEAFF.

The rearrangement links TRBV5-1 to TRBJ2-7; D is ambiguous. CDR3 size: 14 residues. Trimming removed 0 bases from V and 4 bases from J, with 11 bases in between. The germline V gene encodes CDR1 SGHRS and CDR2 YFSETQ. CDR3 DNA sequence: TGCGCCAGCAGCTTGGGGCTGGCCTCTTACGAGCAGTACTTC. Residues: CASSLGLASYEQYF.

The CDR3 DNA is TGTGCCATCACCGAGGCAACTAAGCCCAATGAGCAGTTCTTC. Translated: CAITEATKPNEQFF. V and J are TRBV10-3 and TRBJ2-1; D remains ambiguous. The CDR3 loop spans 14 amino acids. Looked up from germline, CDR1 is ENHRY and CDR2 is SYGVKD. Deletions cut 7 bases from V and 6 bases from J, with 16 bases between.

This clone was found a few times. The rearrangement joins TRBV13 to TRBJ2-7; a possible D gene is TRBD1 (6 bases). Germline loops: CDR1 PRHDT, CDR2 FYEKMQ (reference sequence). CDR3 length equals 14 residues. The germline V and J ends were trimmed by 6 bases and 1 base, with 13 bases remaining between them. The CDR3 loop reads CASSEMTGSYEQYF. CDR3 in DNA: TGTGCCAGCAGTGAAATGACAGGATCCTACGAGCAGTACTTC. Full variable domain (missing parts from reference TRBV13 and TRBJ2-7): AAGVIQSPRHLIKEKRETATLKCYPIPRHDTVYWYQQGPGQDPQFLISFYEKMQSDKGSIPDRFSAQQFSDYHSELNMSSLELGDSALYFCASSEMTGSYEQYFGPGTRLTVT.

The gene calls are TRBV6-1 and TRBJ2-1; unclear D gene. Germline loops: CDR1 MNHNS, CDR2 SASEGT. The CDR3 is made up of 14 amino acids. The V gene lost 6 bases and the J gene lost 7 bases, with 16 bases spanning the gap. The CDR3: CASSESPLRNEQFF. As DNA, the CDR3 is TGTGCCAGCAGCGAATCCCCTTTGCGGAATGAGCAGTTCTTC.

The rearrangement uses TRBV11-3 and TRBJ2-3; 11 nucleotides match TRBD2. Germline trimming cut 1 base from V and 3 bases from J; bases unmatched to any gene: 3. The germline gives CDR1 SGHNT, CDR2 YENEEA. This CDR3 has 16 amino acids. In nucleotides, the CDR3 is TGTGCCAGCAGCTTAGTAGCGGGGGGGCATACAGATACGCAGTATTTT. This codes for CASSLVAGGHTDTQYF.

This rearrangement joins TRBV27 to TRBJ2-5; 10 positions agree with TRBD1. V trimming: 6 bases; J trimming: 5 bases; junction bases outside the gene matches: 6. This CDR3 has 14 amino acids. CDR1 MNHEY and CDR2 SMNVEV come from the germline V gene (reference sequence). CDR3 in amino acids: CASRTTGGWETQYF. CDR3 sequence (DNA): TGTGCCAGCAGGACGACAGGGGGCTGGGAGACCCAGTACTTC.

The sample holds a few counts of this clone. V gene TRBV10-3 combines with J gene TRBJ1-2; 7 bases agree with TRBD1. Trimming took 8 bases from V and 8 from J; bases not matched to a gene: 11. This CDR3 is built from 13 residues. CDR1 and CDR2 (germline): ENHRY, SYGVKD. In nucleotides, the CDR3 is TGTGCCATCGGGGACAGTGTTTTACTCGGCTACACCTTC. Translating it yields CAIGDSVLLGYTF.

The chain carries TRBV4-2 and TRBJ1-3; no reliable D call. The CDR3 length is 15 residues. Germline V gene data show CDR1 as LGHNA and CDR2 as YNFKEQ. Trimming cost V 0 bases and J 1 base, with 7 bases left between them. The CDR3 loop reads CASSQDPGSGNTIYF. For the CDR3, the DNA is TGTGCCAGCAGCCAAGATCCGGGATCTGGAAACACCATATATTTT.

The chain joins TRBV7-9 to TRBJ2-7, with D possibly being TRBD1 (5 bases). The V end lost 7 bases, the J end lost 7 bases, and 20 bases lay between the germline ends. The CDR3 has 14 residues. Germline loops: CDR1 SEHNR, CDR2 FQNEAQ (reference sequence). The CDR3 loop is CASTGLGSSWEQYF. In DNA, the CDR3 is TGTGCCAGCACAGGGCTGGGGTCGTCCTGGGAGCAGTACTTC.

The rearrangement joins TRBV6-1 to TRBJ2-5, with D perhaps matching TRBD1 (7 bases). Judging by the DNA end, TRBJ2-7 fits better; the J call may be wrong. The CDR3 runs to 13 residues. CDR1 and CDR2 from the germline V gene are MNHNS and SASEGT. The CDR3 nucleotides read TGTGCCAGCAGTACAAGACAGGGAGGCGAGCAGTACTTC. It translates to CASSTRQGGEQYF.

This chain connects TRBV9 to TRBJ2-1; 7 positions match TRBD2. V lost 0 bases to trimming and J lost 7 bases; unmatched junction nucleotides: 10. In germline, CDR1 is SGDLS, CDR2 YYNGEE. The CDR3 totals 16 residues. The CDR3 sequence is CASSVDSLISGNEQFF. CDR3 coding DNA: TGTGCCAGCAGCGTAGATTCTCTTATTAGCGGGAATGAGCAGTTCTTC.